This TCR beta chain was sequenced for a study of tumor-infiltrating lymphocytes in oesophageal squamous cell carcinoma. Trimming removed 3 bases from V and 2 bases from J, with 11 bases in between. The CDR3 consists of 15 residues. TCRdb fed the PCR reads into MiXCR, producing one record per CDR3 protein. The table includes over 15,000 distinct CDR3 sequences, 40% to 55% detected once. The V gene is TRBV12-3 or TRBV12-4, the J gene TRBJ2-1, with no clear D. This TCR derives from a male donor with esophageal squamous cell carcinoma. The sample comprised esophageal tumor tissue. The CDR3 DNA sequence: TGTGCCAGCAGTTTCGGTGACGGCACCTACAATGAGCAGTTCTTC. Residues: CASSFGDGTYNEQFF.